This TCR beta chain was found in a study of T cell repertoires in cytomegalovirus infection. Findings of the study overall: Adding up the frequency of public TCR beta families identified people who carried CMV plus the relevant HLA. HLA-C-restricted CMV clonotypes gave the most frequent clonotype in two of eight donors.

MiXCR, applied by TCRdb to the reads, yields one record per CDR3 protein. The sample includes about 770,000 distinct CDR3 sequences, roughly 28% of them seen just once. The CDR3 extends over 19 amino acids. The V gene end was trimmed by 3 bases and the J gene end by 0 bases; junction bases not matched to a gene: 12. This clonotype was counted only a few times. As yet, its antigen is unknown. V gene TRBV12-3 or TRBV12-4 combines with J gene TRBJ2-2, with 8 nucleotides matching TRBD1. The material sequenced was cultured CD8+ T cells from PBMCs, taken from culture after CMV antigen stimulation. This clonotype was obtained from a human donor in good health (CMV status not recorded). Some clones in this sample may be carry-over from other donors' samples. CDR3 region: CASSFRTGNMYSNTGELFF. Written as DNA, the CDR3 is TGTGCCAGCAGTTTCCGGACAGGGAACATGTACTCGAACACCGGGGAGCTGTTTTTT.